This T cell receptor beta chain originates from a study of shared clonotypes between healthy human individuals. Naive CD8 cells were CD45RO-negative, positively selected for CCR7, excluding terminally differentiated effector memory CD45RA+ cells. Donors had no recently reported acute infections or vaccinations and were HIV-negative. This clone has just one count. Its matching antigen is unknown. From germline, CDR1 is SGHAT and CDR2 FQNNGV. Germline trimming cut 5 bases from V and 0 bases from J; bases unmatched to any gene: 8. The CDR3 extends over 16 amino acids. Once extracted for a subset, genomic DNA was divided evenly among several immunoSEQ plates. This table comes from immunoSEQ multiplex PCR, and its TCRdb copy is limited to in-frame clones, with some not included. The data hold about 2 million clones, with around 96% observed a single time. Study outcomes and limitations: On the whole, naive subsets had larger estimated richness than memory subsets had.

This receptor was taken from a young man in good health. The sample taken for sequencing was naive CD8+ T cells sorted from blood. The J gene is TRBJ2-3, the V gene TRBV11-2, with 7 bases fitting TRBD2. The CDR3 DNA is TGTGCCAGCAGCCCAATGACTAGCTCTAGCACAGATACGCAGTATTTT. Protein product: CASSPMTSSSTDTQYF.